This T cell receptor (beta chain) was obtained from a study of cytomegalovirus exposure and HLA in healthy donors. General study points: Later analysis demonstrated an association between a missense DCLRE1C variant and TCR beta V- and J-gene trimming.

This clone was seen just once. No antigen is known for it. Germline CDR1 is SNHLY and CDR2 is FYNNEI. The CDR3 runs 15 residues. V gave up 10 bases and J gave up 0 bases, with 15 bases separating them. Amplification used 60 Vbeta primers and 13 Jbeta primers. Assay: immunoSEQ multiplex PCR; the TCRdb copy retains only in-frame clones and omits some. This table holds about 140,000 clones, about 78% found once. This sequence was found in a man aged 40-55 years in good health and CMV-seropositive. The chain links TRBV2 to TRBJ2-2, with D possibly TRBD1 on 6 matching bases. Sequencing used PBMCs. The CDR3 DNA sequence: TGTGCCACCGCGTCACAGGGTACGAACACCGGGGAGCTGTTTTTT. This sequence encodes CATASQGTNTGELFF.